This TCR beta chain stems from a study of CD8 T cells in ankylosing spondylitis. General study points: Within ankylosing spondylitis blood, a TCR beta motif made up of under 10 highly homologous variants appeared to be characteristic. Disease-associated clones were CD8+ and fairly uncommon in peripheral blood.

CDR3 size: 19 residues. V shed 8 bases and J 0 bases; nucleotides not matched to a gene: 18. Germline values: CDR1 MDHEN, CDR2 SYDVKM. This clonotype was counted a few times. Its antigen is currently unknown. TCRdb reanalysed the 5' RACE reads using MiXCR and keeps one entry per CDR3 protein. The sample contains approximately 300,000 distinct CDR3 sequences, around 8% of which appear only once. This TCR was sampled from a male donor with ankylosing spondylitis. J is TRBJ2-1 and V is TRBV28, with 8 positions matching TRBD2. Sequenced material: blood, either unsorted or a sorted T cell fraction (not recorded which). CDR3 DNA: TGTGCCAGCCCCCCCGTCGGCGTGGGAGGGACTAGCTCCTACAATGAGCAGTTCTTC. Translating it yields CASPPVGVGGTSSYNEQFF.